The sequence of this T cell receptor (beta chain) was determined in a study of CD8+ T cells in alopecia areata (dated by TCRdb to between 2017 and 2018). At the level of the whole study: The treated patients, all with moderate-to-severe alopecia areata, were enrolled in an open-label pilot trial of oral tofacitinib given at 5 to 10 mg twice daily. Tofacitinib was administered for 6 to 18 months, and 6 months of follow-up off drug were then conducted to assess delayed response and recurrence. Human TCRbeta sequencing covered scalp tissue and sorted CD4+ and CD8+ peripheral blood T cells from patchy and totalis/universalis alopecia areata patients and healthy controls. In both human patients and the C3H/HeJ mouse model, the study applied high-throughput TCRbeta sequencing to look at T cell clonal expansion in alopecia areata. For the treated patients, the SALT score, which quantifies what percentage of scalp surface area is affected, served as the measure of disease severity. Patients on tofacitinib were biopsied at baseline and after 4 and 24 weeks of treatment, and several of the patients also had a later scalp biopsy. Amplification of TCRbeta CDR3 regions was done by immunoSEQ multiplex PCR using 35 Vbeta forward primers and 13 Jbeta reverse primers. Scalp clonality was compared across normal scalp (n=4), patchy alopecia areata scalp (n=8), and alopecia totalis/universalis scalp (n=8). The RNA source kit depended on sample type: the PAXgene miRNA kit for fixed scalp, the miRNeasy kit for PBMCs, and the RNeasy kit for mouse skin. The paper's findings and limits, for the study overall: Compared with mice, TCR sequences shared between patients were less clear, possibly partly because of HLA diversity across the patient population. Because the treated cohort was small and had just a single nonresponder, larger studies are needed to establish links between baseline CD8+ expansion and response. Tofacitinib significantly lowered scalp clonality and the number of expanded CD8+ clones among the top 100 scalp clones. During tofacitinib treatment, many expanded lesional clones remained in scalp and blood, and this persistence may partly explain relapse after treatment is stopped. Compared with normal scalp, lesional scalp, particularly in alopecia totalis/universalis, had higher clonality and more expanded CD8+ clones, which suggests antigenic drive. Scalp TCR repertoire analysis is complicated because resident alphabeta T cells in normal human skin are also sequenced, whereas mouse skin is dominated by gammadelta T cells.

The time point label here, explained by the study, means: more than three weeks on oral tofacitinib. The intended sense of this specimen's treatment or condition label: oral pan-JAK inhibitor, 5-10 mg twice daily. Lesional scalp punch biopsies and peripheral blood were collected from alopecia areata patients. PBMCs were isolated by density centrifugation and stained for CD3, CD4 and CD8, after which CD4+ and CD8+ T cells were sorted on a FACSAria. This clone was counted between two and nine times. Its antigen is currently not known. The input lacks base qualities; no much larger clone sits a single base away. The CDR3 spans 12 residues, from the cysteine through the phenylalanine. Only the CDR3 portion is preserved as DNA: 36 bases, with reading frame beginning at the first base. The V and J ends are trimmed by 4 bases and 0 bases, leaving 4 bases between them. Based on the germline V gene (reference sequence), the CDR1 and CDR2 sequences are GTSNPN and SVGIG.

The library was produced with the immunoSEQ multiplex PCR assay. RNA was extracted from all samples and reverse transcribed into cDNA as template for TCR sequencing. SuperScript III was used for first-strand cDNA synthesis, primed with a 2:1 mix of oligo-dT and random hexamers. A synthetic immune receptor repertoire was used to gauge amplification bias, and whatever bias remained was removed computationally. The authors processed their data as follows. Raw reads were preprocessed to remove errors, and CDR3 was defined according to IMGT conventions as the region from the conserved cysteine to phenylalanine. Clonality was calculated as 1 minus Shannon entropy normalized by log2 of the number of productive unique TCRs. Whether each scalp clone was CD4 or CD8 was inferred by checking scalp TCRbeta sequences against the CD4 and CD8 repertoires from sorted blood. The clones in this table, taken by TCRdb from immuneACCESS, are in-frame only. Not every clone is retained; where verified, under half of the shortfall comes from an unresolved V gene, and the cause of the rest is unknown. That table supplies the V and J calls and clone size; D and trimming were determined from the DNA. The sample contains tens of thousands of clones, approximately 29% of them found a single time. The ten largest account for more than 13% of the sample.

The sequenced sample was CD8+ T cells sorted from blood, obtained at week 4, from a patient treated with tofacitinib. This sequence originates from a human donor with alopecia areata. The chain couples TRBV30 to TRBJ1-3, with the D segment identity uncertain. The DNA is as follows: TGTGCCTGGACCTACTCTGGAAACACCATATATTTT. Its translation is CAWTYSGNTIYF. When the CDR3 is completed using the reference TRBV30 and TRBJ1-3 genes on either side, the full variable domain is SQTIHQWPATLVQPVGSPLSLECTVEGTSNPNLYWYRQAAGRGLQLLFYSVGIGQISSEVPQNLSASRPQDRQFILSSKKLLLSDSGFYLCAWTYSGNTIYFGEGSWLTVV.